Shown below are 8 T cell receptor beta chains from a single sample sequenced in a study of blood T cell repertoires in COVID-19. Sequenced by immunoSEQ multiplex PCR; TCRdb stores in-frame clones only, minus some. The data show roughly 300,000 clones, roughly 86% seen once. The sequenced sample was peripheral blood. All receptors come from a woman aged 45-65 years who had recovered from COVID-19.

This chain joins TRBV2 and TRBJ2-4; TRBD1 matches 11 bases. The V segment lost 10 bases and the J segment 5 bases; nucleotides outside the gene matches: 7. Germline CDR1 SNHLY, CDR2 FYNNEI. The CDR3 runs to 14 residues. CDR3 residues: CAIGQGATQNIQYF. For the CDR3, the DNA is TGTGCCATCGGACAGGGGGCTACCCAAAACATTCAGTACTTC.

This chain uses TRBV11-2 with TRBJ2-5; 7 nucleotides agree with TRBD2. The CDR3 is 14 residues long. V shed 3 bases and J 4 bases; nucleotides not matched to a gene: 5. Germline V CDR1 and CDR2: SGHAT, FQNNGV. CDR3 loop: CASSLGAGVETQYF. In nucleotides, the CDR3 is TGTGCCAGCAGCTTGGGTGCGGGAGTAGAGACCCAGTACTTC.

The chain carries TRBV6-6 and TRBJ1-4; TRBD1 might be the D (5 bases). The CDR3 length is 13 residues. Germline CDR1 and CDR2: MNHNY and SVGAGI (reference sequence). The V end lost 11 bases, the J end lost 7 bases, and 17 bases lay between the germline ends. CDR3 protein: CASREVGGEKLFF. CDR3 bases: TGTGCCTCACGGGAGGTGGGGGGTGAAAAACTGTTTTTT.

The gene calls are TRBV21-1 and TRBJ2-1; the table's D call, TRBD1, has no DNA check behind it. TRBV21-1 is annotated as a pseudogene. The CDR3 is 16 residues long. In nucleotides, the CDR3 is TGTGCCACCCAACCCCCGACAGGGGGCCTTTGGAATGAGCAGTTCTTC. Its protein is CATQPPTGGLWNEQFF.

This chain joins TRBV4-3 and TRBJ2-7; D perhaps matches TRBD1 (6 bases). CDR3 length: 15 residues. CDR1 is LGHNA, CDR2 YSLEER, per germline. V was pared by 0 bases and J by 5 bases, with 14 bases between. The CDR3 loop reads CASSQDGGVGDEQYF. The CDR3 nucleotides are TGCGCCAGCAGCCAAGATGGGGGCGTGGGGGACGAGCAGTACTTC.

V is TRBV19 and J is TRBJ2-2; 9 bases fit TRBD1. Germline trimming cut 3 bases from V and 4 bases from J; bases unmatched to any gene: 6. The CDR3 loop spans 16 amino acids. In germline, CDR1 is LNHDA, CDR2 SQIVND (reference sequence). Here the CDR3 DNA reads TGTGCCAGTAGTATTTCTCCGGGACAGGGCACCGGGGAGCTGTTTTTT. It encodes CASSISPGQGTGELFF.

V usage is TRBV9 and J usage is TRBJ2-3; unclear D gene. Germline-derived CDR1 and CDR2 are SGDLS and YYNGEE. The CDR3 has 12 residues. Trimming removed 3 bases from V and 2 bases from J, with 4 bases in between. The CDR3 region is CASSEHTDTQYF. CDR3 nucleotides: TGTGCCAGCAGCGAACACACAGATACGCAGTATTTT.

The rearrangement links TRBV13 to TRBJ2-5; D may be TRBD2 (6 bases). The ends were cut back, 2 bases at V and 5 bases at J, with 15 bases in the middle. Germline CDR1 PRHDT, CDR2 FYEKMQ (reference sequence). CDR3 length equals 15 residues. The CDR3 DNA follows: TGTGCCAGCAGCTTATTTAACGGGAGAAGCGAGACCCAGTACTTC. This codes for CASSLFNGRSETQYF.